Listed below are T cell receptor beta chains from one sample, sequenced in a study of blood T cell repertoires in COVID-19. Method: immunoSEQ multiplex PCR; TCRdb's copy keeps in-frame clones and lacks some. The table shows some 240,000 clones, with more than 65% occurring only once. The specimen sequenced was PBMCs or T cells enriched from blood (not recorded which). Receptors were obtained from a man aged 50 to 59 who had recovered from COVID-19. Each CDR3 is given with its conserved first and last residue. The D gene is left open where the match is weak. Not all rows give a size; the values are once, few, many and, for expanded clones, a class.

CDR3aa: CASSPGGYTDTQYF; CDR3nt: TGTGCCAGCAGCCCTGGGGGGTACACAGATACGCAGTATTTT; d_gene: NA; j_gene: TRBJ2-3; len: 14; abundance: NA; v_gene: TRBV28
CDR3aa: CASTITPQGGGETQYF; CDR3nt: TGTGCCAGCACCATAACGCCACAGGGCGGGGGAGAGACCCAGTACTTC; d_gene: NA; j_gene: TRBJ2-5; len: 16; abundance: NA; v_gene: TRBV28
CDR3aa: CASSMGGLAGADTQYF; CDR3nt: TGTGCCAGTAGTATGGGAGGCCTAGCGGGGGCGGATACGCAGTATTTT; d_gene: TRBD2; j_gene: TRBJ2-3; len: 16; abundance: NA; v_gene: TRBV19
CDR3aa: CASSNNRPGQGRSDTQYF; CDR3nt: TGTGCCAGCTCCAATAATCGACCGGGACAGGGGAGGTCAGATACGCAGTATTTT; d_gene: TRBD1; j_gene: TRBJ2-3; len: 18; abundance: NA; v_gene: TRBV18
CDR3aa: CASSTGEGIYGYTF; CDR3nt: TGTGCCAGCAGTACTGGGGAGGGTATTTATGGCTACACCTTC; d_gene: NA; j_gene: TRBJ1-2; len: 14; abundance: once; v_gene: TRBV2
CDR3aa: CASSPPTSGARETQYF; CDR3nt: TGTGCCAGCAGCCCGCCGACTAGCGGAGCGAGAGAGACCCAGTACTTC; d_gene: TRBD2; j_gene: TRBJ2-5; len: 16; abundance: NA; v_gene: TRBV7-2
CDR3aa: CASSPVTLNTEAFF; CDR3nt: TGTGCCAGCTCACCAGTTACACTGAACACTGAAGCTTTCTTT; d_gene: NA; j_gene: TRBJ1-1; len: 14; abundance: NA; v_gene: TRBV18
CDR3aa: CASSSGEQFF; CDR3nt: TGTGCCAGCAGCTCAGGGGAGCAGTTCTTC; d_gene: NA; j_gene: TRBJ2-1; len: 10; abundance: NA; v_gene: TRBV7-9
CDR3aa: CASSLAGATDTQYF; CDR3nt: TGTGCCAGCAGCCTAGCGGGAGCCACAGATACGCAGTATTTT; d_gene: TRBD2; j_gene: TRBJ2-3; len: 14; abundance: NA; v_gene: TRBV7-9
CDR3aa: CASSSLGTSIYEQFF; CDR3nt: TGTGCCAGCAGCTCCCTCGGGACTAGTATCTATGAGCAGTTCTTC; d_gene: TRBD2; j_gene: TRBJ2-1; len: 15; abundance: NA; v_gene: TRBV7-3
CDR3aa: CASSQDWGQYYEQYF; CDR3nt: TGTGCCAGCAGCCAAGATTGGGGACAGTACTACGAGCAGTACTTC; d_gene: TRBD1; j_gene: TRBJ2-7; len: 15; abundance: few; v_gene: TRBV4-2
CDR3aa: CATSDYTGGISYGYTF; CDR3nt: TGTGCCACCAGTGATTACACAGGGGGCATCAGCTATGGCTACACCTTC; d_gene: TRBD1; j_gene: TRBJ1-2; len: 16; abundance: NA; v_gene: TRBV24-1
CDR3aa: CASSDYTGNTIYF; CDR3nt: TGTGCCAGCAGTGATTATACAGGAAACACCATATATTTT; d_gene: NA; j_gene: TRBJ1-3; len: 13; abundance: NA; v_gene: TRBV25-1
CDR3aa: CATAEQGASPQHF; CDR3nt: TGTGCCACTGCAGAACAGGGCGCGTCGCCCCAGCATTTT; d_gene: NA; j_gene: TRBJ1-5; len: 13; abundance: NA; v_gene: TRBV24-1
CDR3aa: CASSPTGLAASYEQYF; CDR3nt: TGTGCCAGCAGCCCAACGGGACTAGCCGCATCCTACGAGCAGTACTTC; d_gene: TRBD2; j_gene: TRBJ2-7; len: 16; abundance: NA; v_gene: TRBV3-1/TRBV3-2
CDR3aa: CASSSSPTSGVEDTQYF; CDR3nt: TGCGCCAGCAGCAGTTCACCGACTAGCGGGGTGGAAGATACGCAGTATTTT; d_gene: TRBD2; j_gene: TRBJ2-3; len: 17; abundance: once; v_gene: TRBV5-1
CDR3aa: CASSGEVVQGRFVDEQYF; CDR3nt: TGTGCCAGCAGTGGAGAGGTAGTACAGGGACGATTCGTGGACGAGCAGTACTTC; d_gene: NA; j_gene: TRBJ2-7; len: 18; abundance: NA; v_gene: TRBV25-1
CDR3aa: CASIIGTGANYGYTF; CDR3nt: TGTGCCAGCATCATCGGGACAGGGGCTAACTATGGCTACACCTTC; d_gene: TRBD1; j_gene: TRBJ1-2; len: 15; abundance: NA; v_gene: TRBV28
CDR3aa: CASSRGLGTEAFF; CDR3nt: TGTGCCAGCAGTAGGGGCCTGGGCACTGAAGCTTTCTTT; d_gene: NA; j_gene: TRBJ1-1; len: 13; abundance: NA; v_gene: TRBV6-5
CDR3aa: CASSLSVSNYGYTF; CDR3nt: TGTGCCAGCAGCTTGAGTGTGAGTAACTATGGCTACACCTTC; d_gene: NA; j_gene: TRBJ1-2; len: 14; abundance: NA; v_gene: TRBV5-4
CDR3aa: CASSSPGASDQDTQYF; CDR3nt: TGTGCCAGCAGCTCCCCTGGGGCTAGCGATCAAGATACGCAGTATTTT; d_gene: NA; j_gene: TRBJ2-3; len: 16; abundance: NA; v_gene: TRBV7-3
CDR3aa: CASSGRYGTSANYEQYF; CDR3nt: TGTGCCAGCAGCGGCCGATACGGGACTAGCGCGAACTACGAGCAGTACTTC; d_gene: TRBD2; j_gene: TRBJ2-7; len: 17; abundance: once; v_gene: TRBV13
CDR3aa: CASSPDRSFADTQYF; CDR3nt: TGTGCCAGCAGTCCCGACAGGAGTTTTGCAGATACGCAGTATTTT; d_gene: NA; j_gene: TRBJ2-3; len: 15; abundance: once; v_gene: TRBV6-5
CDR3aa: CASSSWTGGQETQYF; CDR3nt: TGCGCCAGCAGCTCATGGACAGGGGGCCAAGAGACCCAGTACTTC; d_gene: TRBD1; j_gene: TRBJ2-5; len: 15; abundance: NA; v_gene: TRBV5-1
CDR3aa: CASRGGSRNEQFF; CDR3nt: TGCGCCAGCAGAGGGGGATCGAGAAATGAGCAGTTCTTC; d_gene: NA; j_gene: TRBJ2-1; len: 13; abundance: NA; v_gene: TRBV5-1
CDR3aa: CASSRTGVGANVLTF; CDR3nt: TGTGCCAGCAGCAGAACAGGGGTCGGGGCCAACGTCCTGACTTTC; d_gene: TRBD1; j_gene: TRBJ2-6; len: 15; abundance: NA; v_gene: TRBV6-5
CDR3aa: CSAPRETQYF; CDR3nt: TGCAGTGCCCCCCGAGAGACCCAGTACTTC; d_gene: NA; j_gene: TRBJ2-5; len: 10; abundance: NA; v_gene: TRBV20-1
CDR3aa: CASSCTGTRLRNTIYF; CDR3nt: TGTGCCAGCAGCTGCACCGGGACAAGACTTCGAAACACCATATATTTT; d_gene: NA; j_gene: TRBJ1-3; len: 16; abundance: once; v_gene: TRBV21-1
CDR3aa: CASSEAFNYGYTF; CDR3nt: TGTGCCAGCAGTGAAGCCTTTAACTATGGCTACACCTTC; d_gene: NA; j_gene: TRBJ1-2; len: 13; abundance: NA; v_gene: TRBV6-1
CDR3aa: CASGTSGYNEQFF; CDR3nt: TGTGCCAGTGGGACTAGCGGATACAATGAGCAGTTCTTC; d_gene: TRBD2; j_gene: TRBJ2-1; len: 13; abundance: NA; v_gene: TRBV28
CDR3aa: CASSFNSMNTEAFF; CDR3nt: TGTGCCAGCAGTTTTAACAGTATGAACACTGAAGCTTTCTTT; d_gene: NA; j_gene: TRBJ1-1; len: 14; abundance: once; v_gene: TRBV27
CDR3aa: CASSQGSGWASLDTQYF; CDR3nt: TGTGCCAGCAGCCAAGGAAGTGGTTGGGCGTCCCTTGATACGCAGTATTTT; d_gene: NA; j_gene: TRBJ2-3; len: 17; abundance: NA; v_gene: TRBV3-1/TRBV3-2
CDR3aa: CASSLSGTGAEKLFF; CDR3nt: TGTGCCAGCAGTTTATCAGGGACAGGGGCTGAAAAACTGTTTTTT; d_gene: TRBD1; j_gene: TRBJ1-4; len: 15; abundance: NA; v_gene: TRBV28
CDR3aa: CASRGTGPNTEAFF; CDR3nt: TGTGCCAGCAGGGGGACAGGACCGAACACTGAAGCTTTCTTT; d_gene: TRBD1; j_gene: TRBJ1-1; len: 14; abundance: NA; v_gene: TRBV28
CDR3aa: CASSPGIWGGIDEQYF; CDR3nt: TGCGCCAGCAGCCCCGGTATCTGGGGCGGGATCGACGAGCAGTACTTC; d_gene: NA; j_gene: TRBJ2-7; len: 16; abundance: few; v_gene: TRBV5-1
CDR3aa: CASSVERGEQFF; CDR3nt: TGTGCCAGCAGCGTGGAGCGGGGTGAGCAGTTCTTC; d_gene: TRBD2; j_gene: TRBJ2-1; len: 12; abundance: NA; v_gene: TRBV9
CDR3aa: CASSLATGSTGELFF; CDR3nt: TGTGCCAGCAGCTTGGCCACCGGGAGCACCGGGGAGCTGTTTTTT; d_gene: NA; j_gene: TRBJ2-2; len: 15; abundance: NA; v_gene: TRBV5-4
CDR3aa: CASTSGREVYNEQFF; CDR3nt: TGTGCCAGCACTAGCGGGAGGGAGGTTTACAATGAGCAGTTCTTC; d_gene: TRBD2; j_gene: TRBJ2-1; len: 15; abundance: NA; v_gene: TRBV27
CDR3aa: CASSLLTTSGRAYGSYNEQFF; CDR3nt: TGTGCCAGCAGCTTACTCACGACTAGCGGGAGGGCCTATGGCTCCTACAATGAGCAGTTCTTC; d_gene: TRBD2; j_gene: TRBJ2-1; len: 21; abundance: once; v_gene: TRBV7-3
CDR3aa: CASSVAGNSGHLGNQPQHF; CDR3nt: TGTGCCAGCAGCGTGGCGGGAAACTCGGGACATCTGGGAAATCAGCCCCAGCATTTT; d_gene: NA; j_gene: TRBJ1-5; len: 19; abundance: once; v_gene: TRBV5-5
CDR3aa: CASRIRSGRAIGGDTGELFF; CDR3nt: TGTGCCAGTAGGATAAGGAGCGGGAGGGCTATCGGCGGCGATACCGGGGAGCTGTTTTTT; d_gene: TRBD2; j_gene: TRBJ2-2; len: 20; abundance: NA; v_gene: TRBV19
CDR3aa: CASSRDRGPLGEQFF; CDR3nt: TGTGCCAGCAGCCGGGACAGGGGGCCCTTAGGTGAGCAGTTCTTC; d_gene: TRBD1; j_gene: TRBJ2-1; len: 15; abundance: NA; v_gene: TRBV2
CDR3aa: CASSLYTGQGSNTQYF; CDR3nt: TGTGCCAGCAGTCTCTACACGGGACAGGGGTCCAATACGCAGTATTTT; d_gene: TRBD1; j_gene: TRBJ2-3; len: 16; abundance: once; v_gene: TRBV2
CDR3aa: CARSLGGCYNSPLHF; CDR3nt: TGTGCCAGAAGCTTGGGGGGCTGCTATAATTCACCCCTCCACTTT; d_gene: NA; j_gene: TRBJ1-6; len: 15; abundance: NA; v_gene: TRBV5-3
CDR3aa: CASSLQGSDYGYTF; CDR3nt: TGTGCCAGCAGCTTGCAGGGTTCGGACTATGGCTACACCTTC; d_gene: NA; j_gene: TRBJ1-2; len: 14; abundance: NA; v_gene: TRBV5-6
CDR3aa: CASSGGQGATNYGYTF; CDR3nt: TGCGCCAGCAGCGGCGGACAGGGGGCAACTAACTATGGCTACACCTTC; d_gene: TRBD1; j_gene: TRBJ1-2; len: 16; abundance: NA; v_gene: TRBV5-1
CDR3aa: CASSVRSGEKLFF; CDR3nt: TGCGCCAGCAGCGTGCGGTCTGGCGAAAAACTGTTTTTT; d_gene: NA; j_gene: TRBJ1-4; len: 13; abundance: NA; v_gene: TRBV5-1
CDR3aa: CASRGQGGTGELFF; CDR3nt: TGTGCCAGCAGAGGACAGGGAGGCACCGGGGAGCTGTTTTTT; d_gene: TRBD1; j_gene: TRBJ2-2; len: 14; abundance: NA; v_gene: TRBV2
CDR3aa: CASQTGGTDTQYF; CDR3nt: TGTGCCAGCCAGACAGGGGGCACAGATACGCAGTATTTT; d_gene: TRBD1; j_gene: TRBJ2-3; len: 13; abundance: NA; v_gene: TRBV5-5
CDR3aa: CASSEMAGGYTGELFF; CDR3nt: TGTGCCAGCAGTGAAATGGCAGGGGGTTACACCGGGGAGCTGTTTTTT; d_gene: TRBD1; j_gene: TRBJ2-2; len: 16; abundance: NA; v_gene: TRBV2
CDR3aa: CASITSGGNEQFF; CDR3nt: TGTGCCAGCATAACTAGCGGGGGTAATGAGCAGTTCTTC; d_gene: TRBD2; j_gene: TRBJ2-1; len: 13; abundance: NA; v_gene: TRBV25-1